What follows are 10 T cell receptor beta chains derived from one specimen sequenced in a study of T cell changes during pregnancy in multiple sclerosis. The method was immunoSEQ multiplex PCR; TCRdb's version includes in-frame clones alone and lacks a portion of them. This sample yields 70,000 to 95,000 clones, of which approximately 92% are seen a single time; about 3.9% belongs to the top ten. Specimen: peripheral blood, collected in the first trimester of pregnancy. Source of these receptors: a female donor with multiple sclerosis, enrolled in a pregnancy study.

This clone was observed once. The CDR3 region is CASSQVPRDQPQHF. The CDR3 DNA sequence: TGTGCCAGTAGTCAGGTACCGAGGGATCAGCCCCAGCATTTT. The chain carries TRBV19 and TRBJ1-5; D unresolved. CDR1 and CDR2 (germline): LNHDA, SQIVND (reference sequence). V lost 5 bases and J lost 5, with 13 bases in between. This CDR3 region has 14 residues. Supplemented by reference TRBV19 and TRBJ1-5, the full variable domain reads DGGITQSPKYLFRKEGQNVTLSCEQNLNHDAMYWYRQDPGQGLRLIYYSQIVNDFQKGDIAEGYSVSREKKESFPLTVTSAQKNPTAFYLCASSQVPRDQPQHFGDGTRLSIL.

V is TRBV12-5 and J is TRBJ2-2; weak D call: TRBD2 (5 bases). Trimming pared 3 bases from V and 5 bases from J, leaving 10 bases between. The CDR3 loop spans 14 amino acids. Per germline, CDR1 LGHNT and CDR2 FRNRAP. The CDR3 DNA reads TGTGCTAGTGGTTTTCGTCCGGGGACCGGGGAGCTGTTTTTT. Protein sequence: CASGFRPGTGELFF.

The chain couples TRBV5-8 to TRBJ2-2; a weak D match, TRBD2 (7 bases). The CDR3 runs 20 residues. V lost 4 bases and J 0 bases, leaving 25 bases between the germline ends. Germline V gene data show CDR1 as SGHTS and CDR2 as YDEGEE. The CDR3: CASSIRTLQGLHANTGELFF. The CDR3 DNA follows: TGTGCCAGCAGCATTCGAACCCTACAGGGACTACACGCGAACACCGGGGAGCTGTTTTTT.

V gene TRBV19 combines with J gene TRBJ1-1, with D possibly TRBD1 on 5 matching bases. Germline V CDR1 and CDR2: LNHDA, SQIVND (reference sequence). The CDR3 consists of 13 residues. With 10 bases removed from V and 1 base from J, the gap between germline ends came to 13 bases. CDR3 nucleotide sequence: TGTGCCACTAAGTTGACAGCGAACACTGAAGCTTTCTTT. As protein: CATKLTANTEAFF.

The rearrangement joins TRBV4-1 to TRBJ1-2; D is undetermined. V was clipped by 2 bases and J by 3 bases, with 10 bases between them. The CDR3 is 14 amino acids. Germline CDR1 MGHRA, CDR2 YSYEKL. The CDR3 DNA reads TGCGCCAGCAGCCAAATCCTGACTGACTATGGCTACACCTTC. Amino acids: CASSQILTDYGYTF.

This clone was seen just once. This chain connects TRBV19 to TRBJ2-2, with D possibly being TRBD2 (6 bases). V lost 3 bases and J 6 bases, leaving 17 bases between the germline ends. The germline V gene has CDR1 LNHDA and CDR2 SQIVND (reference sequence). The CDR3 length is 16 residues. CDR3 protein: CASSIGGRGIPGELFF. The CDR3 DNA is TGTGCCAGTAGTATCGGGGGACGGGGAATTCCCGGGGAGCTGTTTTTT.

The V call is TRBV2, the J call TRBJ2-7, with D possibly matching TRBD2 (5 bases). CDR3 length: 12 amino acids. Germline V CDR1 and CDR2: SNHLY, FYNNEI. V was cut by 10 bases and J by 3 bases, with 13 bases left in between. CDR3 in DNA: TGTGCCACCACCGACGAGGGCTACGAGCAGTACTTC. Its protein product is CATTDEGYEQYF.

The rearrangement joins TRBV27 to TRBJ2-7; D not resolved. The CDR3 loop spans 15 amino acids. Germline CDR1 MNHEY, CDR2 SMNVEV (reference sequence). Trimming left V 1 base short and J 1 base short, with 11 bases between. The CDR3 nucleotides are TGTGCCAGCAGTTTATGGGCCGATACTTCCTACGAGCAGTACTTC. It yields the protein CASSLWADTSYEQYF.

The chain is built from TRBV9 and TRBJ2-1, with D perhaps matching TRBD2 (6 bases). The CDR3 extends over 16 amino acids. With 1 base removed from V and 3 bases from J, the gap between germline ends came to 14 bases. Germline V gene lookup returns CDR1 SGDLS and CDR2 YYNGEE. The DNA of the CDR3 is TGTGCCAGCAGCGTACTAGCGTCAACGGACTACAATGAGCAGTTCTTC. Its translation: CASSVLASTDYNEQFF.

V usage is TRBV7-6 and J usage is TRBJ1-6; D is unresolved. Looked up from germline, CDR1 is SGHVS and CDR2 is FNYEAQ. The CDR3 has 15 residues. The V end was cut by 5 bases, the J end by 9 bases, with 17 bases between. CDR3 amino acids: CASSRGQGRASPLHF. CDR3 DNA: TGTGCCAGCAGCCGAGGGCAAGGGAGGGCTTCACCCCTCCACTTT.